The 17 T cell receptor beta chains in this list originate from one sample, sequenced in a study of technical replicates of blood from several donors. The protocol was immunoSEQ multiplex PCR, while the TCRdb copy is restricted to in-frame clones and leaves out a portion. The sample lists approximately 82,000 clones, roughly 94% occurring once. The sequenced material came from T cells isolated from PBMCs. These receptors came from a human donor in good health.

This chain joins TRBV6-5 and TRBJ2-5, with D tentatively TRBD2 (7 bases). Germline CDR1 MNHEY, CDR2 SVGAGI. The CDR3 sequence is 13 residues long. V gave up 6 bases and J gave up 6 bases, with 14 bases separating them. DNA for the CDR3: TGTGCCAGCAGGGGGGGCGGGAGAAAGACCCAGTACTTC. Translation: CASRGGGRKTQYF.

The chain recombines TRBV6-1 with TRBJ2-7; TRBD2 aligns across 8 bases. The CDR3 consists of 13 residues. Per germline, CDR1 MNHNS and CDR2 SASEGT. V lost 0 bases to trimming and J lost 5 bases; unmatched junction nucleotides: 0. Here the CDR3 DNA reads TGTGCCAGCAGTGAAGCGCGGGGGGACGAGCAGTACTTC. Its translation: CASSEARGDEQYF.

The genes are TRBV5-1 and TRBJ2-7; 8 nucleotides agree with TRBD1. Germline-derived CDR1 and CDR2 are SGHRS and YFSETQ. Unmatched junction bases numbered 8, after V lost 0 bases and J lost 3 bases. The CDR3 is 16 amino acids. In DNA, the CDR3 is TGCGCCAGCAGCTTGGCCAGGGGGCGGTCTAACTACGAGCAGTACTTC. This sequence encodes CASSLARGRSNYEQYF.

The chain combines TRBV28 with TRBJ2-3; weak D call: TRBD2 (5 bases). CDR1 and CDR2 (germline): MDHEN, SYDVKM. The CDR3 runs 15 residues. V was cut by 6 bases and J by 2 bases, with 15 bases left in between. CDR3 DNA sequence: TGTGCCAGCAGATATAGCGAGGCGACCACAGATACGCAGTATTTT. This encodes CASRYSEATTDTQYF. The full variable domain, rest sourced from reference TRBV28 and TRBJ2-3, is DVKVTQSSRYLVKRTGEKVFLECVQDMDHENMFWYRQDPGLGLRLIYFSYDVKMKEKGDIPEGYSVSREKKERFSLILESASTNQTSMYLCASRYSEATTDTQYFGPGTRLTVL.

This clone has a single count. V and J are TRBV27 and TRBJ1-1; D is undetermined. Germline CDR1 and CDR2: MNHEY and SMNVEV (reference sequence). The CDR3 has 13 residues. Trimming took 3 bases from V and 3 from J, leaving 8 bases between them. This CDR3 reads CASSFQAYTEAFF. The DNA for the CDR3 is TGTGCCAGCAGTTTTCAAGCTTACACTGAAGCTTTCTTT.

The gene calls are TRBV5-1 and TRBJ1-2; 7 bases map to TRBD1. The CDR3 runs to 14 residues. Losses at the gene ends were 1 base for V and 1 base for J; bases not matched to a gene: 1. Per germline, CDR1 SGHRS and CDR2 YFSETQ. CDR3 DNA: TGCGCCAGCAGCTTGACAGGGGTTAACTATGGCTACACCTTC. Translation gives CASSLTGVNYGYTF. Combining the CDR3 with reference TRBV5-1 and TRBJ1-2 gives the whole variable domain KAGVTQTPRYLIKTRGQQVTLSCSPISGHRSVSWYQQTPGQGLQFLFEYFSETQRNKGNFPGRFSGRQFSNSRSEMNVSTLELGDSALYLCASSLTGVNYGYTFGSGTRLTVV.

The chain uses TRBV19 and TRBJ2-1, with TRBD2 matching 14 bases. Looked up from germline, CDR1 is LNHDA and CDR2 is SQIVND (reference sequence). Trimming at V came to 8 bases and at J to 9 bases, leaving 6 bases not matched to a gene. The length of the CDR3 is 14 residues. The CDR3 here is CASGTSGRSVEQFF. The DNA for the CDR3 is TGTGCCAGTGGGACTAGCGGGAGATCGGTTGAGCAGTTCTTC.

The chain links TRBV7-9 to TRBJ2-7; weak D call: TRBD2 (6 bases). The V gene lost 5 bases and the J gene lost 2 bases, with 16 bases spanning the gap. Germline V gives CDR1 SEHNR, CDR2 FQNEAQ (reference sequence). The CDR3 contains 15 residues. DNA of the CDR3: TGTGCCAGCAGCACCGTTGCGGGGAGAGCCTACGAGCAGTACTTC. Amino acids: CASSTVAGRAYEQYF. The complete variable domain, with remaining parts taken from reference TRBV7-9 and TRBJ2-7, reads DTGVSQNPRHKITKRGQNVTFRCDPISEHNRLYWYRQTLGQGPEFLTYFQNEAQLEKSRLLSDRFSAERPKGSFSTLEIQRTEQGDSAMYLCASSTVAGRAYEQYFGPGTRLTVT.

This chain uses TRBV7-9 with TRBJ2-1; D may be TRBD1 (6 bases). V was pared by 5 bases and J by 1 base, with 12 bases between. The germline V gene has CDR1 SEHNR and CDR2 FQNEAQ (reference sequence). The CDR3 extends over 15 amino acids. The CDR3 region is CASSLGRGSYNEQFF. DNA of the CDR3: TGTGCCAGCAGCCTCGGCAGGGGTTCCTACAATGAGCAGTTCTTC. Based on the CDR3 plus reference TRBV7-9 and TRBJ2-1, the full variable domain is DTGVSQNPRHKITKRGQNVTFRCDPISEHNRLYWYRQTLGQGPEFLTYFQNEAQLEKSRLLSDRFSAERPKGSFSTLEIQRTEQGDSAMYLCASSLGRGSYNEQFFGPGTRLTVL.

The chain employs TRBV4-1 and TRBJ1-5, with 11 bases aligning to TRBD1. CDR1 and CDR2 from the germline V gene are MGHRA and YSYEKL. The ends lost 0 bases at V and 4 bases at J; junction bases unmatched: 2. This CDR3 contains 16 residues. The CDR3 coding sequence is TGCGCCAGCAGCCAAGAGGGACAGGGGGTGAATCAGCCCCAGCATTTT. Its translation: CASSQEGQGVNQPQHF.

This clone was recorded only once. The DNA of the CDR3 is TGTGCCAGCAGTTTATCGGTCCCCTCCTGGGCGGGAGAGACCCAGTACTTC. Protein product: CASSLSVPSWAGETQYF. The chain employs TRBV27 and TRBJ2-5, with D tentatively TRBD2 (5 bases). This CDR3 spans 17 amino acids. V was trimmed by 0 bases and J by 4 bases, leaving 18 bases between them. Per germline, CDR1 MNHEY and CDR2 SMNVEV (reference sequence).

This chain connects TRBV25-1 to TRBJ2-7, with 7 bases matching TRBD1. CDR3 size: 13 residues. J lost 3 bases, V lost 10 bases, and 9 bases had no gene match. Germline CDR1 is MGHDK and CDR2 is SYGVNS. For the CDR3, the DNA is TGTGCCATTCCTAAACAGGGGAGCTACGAGCAGTACTTC. Translated, it gives CAIPKQGSYEQYF.

This clone appeared a few times. The rearrangement links TRBV5-1 to TRBJ1-1; D is ambiguous. Germline V gives CDR1 SGHRS, CDR2 YFSETQ. The CDR3 consists of 9 residues. The germline V and J ends were trimmed by 10 bases and 8 bases, with 9 bases remaining between them. CDR3 protein: CASRIEAFF. CDR3 DNA sequence: TGCGCCTCTAGAATCGAAGCTTTCTTT.

V usage is TRBV6-5 and J usage is TRBJ2-2; maybe TRBD1 (6 bases). V was cut by 2 bases and J by 6 bases, with 16 bases left in between. CDR3 length: 16 amino acids. CDR1 MNHEY and CDR2 SVGAGI come from the germline V gene. The CDR3 DNA follows: TGTGCCAGCAGTTACGGGGCAGGGGCCTATTCCGGGGAGCTGTTTTTT. Protein sequence: CASSYGAGAYSGELFF.

The chain has TRBV2 and TRBJ2-7; possible D gene TRBD2, 5 bases. CDR1 is SNHLY and CDR2 is FYNNEI in the germline V gene. Trimming took 4 bases from V and 3 from J, leaving 16 bases between them. This CDR3 comprises 15 residues. CDR3 region: CASSAPVGVLYEQYF. The CDR3 DNA is TGTGCCAGCAGTGCTCCCGTCGGGGTACTCTACGAGCAGTACTTC.

The chain joins TRBV29-1 to TRBJ1-2; 8 positions match TRBD1. The CDR3 spans 11 residues. Germline CDR1 is SQVTM and CDR2 is ANQGSEA. V trimming: 7 bases; J trimming: 3 bases; junction bases outside the gene matches: 1. The CDR3 sequence: CSGGQDYGYTF. In DNA, the CDR3 is TGCAGCGGGGGACAGGACTATGGCTACACCTTC. Filled out from reference TRBV29-1 and TRBJ1-2, the complete variable domain reads SAVISQKPSRDICQRGTSLTIQCQVDSQVTMMFWYRQQPGQSLTLIATANQGSEATYESGFVIDKFPISRPNLTFSTLTVSNMSPEDSSIYLCSGGQDYGYTFGSGTRLTVV.

The rearrangement links TRBV5-1 to TRBJ2-5; 7 nucleotides agree with TRBD1. This CDR3 contains 16 residues. Germline values: CDR1 SGHRS, CDR2 YFSETQ. With V trimmed by 1 base and J by 2 bases, 8 bases remained unmatched. The CDR3 region has the DNA TGCGCCAGCAGCTTGCGGCCCCAGGGGGAACAAGAGACCCAGTACTTC. Protein product: CASSLRPQGEQETQYF.